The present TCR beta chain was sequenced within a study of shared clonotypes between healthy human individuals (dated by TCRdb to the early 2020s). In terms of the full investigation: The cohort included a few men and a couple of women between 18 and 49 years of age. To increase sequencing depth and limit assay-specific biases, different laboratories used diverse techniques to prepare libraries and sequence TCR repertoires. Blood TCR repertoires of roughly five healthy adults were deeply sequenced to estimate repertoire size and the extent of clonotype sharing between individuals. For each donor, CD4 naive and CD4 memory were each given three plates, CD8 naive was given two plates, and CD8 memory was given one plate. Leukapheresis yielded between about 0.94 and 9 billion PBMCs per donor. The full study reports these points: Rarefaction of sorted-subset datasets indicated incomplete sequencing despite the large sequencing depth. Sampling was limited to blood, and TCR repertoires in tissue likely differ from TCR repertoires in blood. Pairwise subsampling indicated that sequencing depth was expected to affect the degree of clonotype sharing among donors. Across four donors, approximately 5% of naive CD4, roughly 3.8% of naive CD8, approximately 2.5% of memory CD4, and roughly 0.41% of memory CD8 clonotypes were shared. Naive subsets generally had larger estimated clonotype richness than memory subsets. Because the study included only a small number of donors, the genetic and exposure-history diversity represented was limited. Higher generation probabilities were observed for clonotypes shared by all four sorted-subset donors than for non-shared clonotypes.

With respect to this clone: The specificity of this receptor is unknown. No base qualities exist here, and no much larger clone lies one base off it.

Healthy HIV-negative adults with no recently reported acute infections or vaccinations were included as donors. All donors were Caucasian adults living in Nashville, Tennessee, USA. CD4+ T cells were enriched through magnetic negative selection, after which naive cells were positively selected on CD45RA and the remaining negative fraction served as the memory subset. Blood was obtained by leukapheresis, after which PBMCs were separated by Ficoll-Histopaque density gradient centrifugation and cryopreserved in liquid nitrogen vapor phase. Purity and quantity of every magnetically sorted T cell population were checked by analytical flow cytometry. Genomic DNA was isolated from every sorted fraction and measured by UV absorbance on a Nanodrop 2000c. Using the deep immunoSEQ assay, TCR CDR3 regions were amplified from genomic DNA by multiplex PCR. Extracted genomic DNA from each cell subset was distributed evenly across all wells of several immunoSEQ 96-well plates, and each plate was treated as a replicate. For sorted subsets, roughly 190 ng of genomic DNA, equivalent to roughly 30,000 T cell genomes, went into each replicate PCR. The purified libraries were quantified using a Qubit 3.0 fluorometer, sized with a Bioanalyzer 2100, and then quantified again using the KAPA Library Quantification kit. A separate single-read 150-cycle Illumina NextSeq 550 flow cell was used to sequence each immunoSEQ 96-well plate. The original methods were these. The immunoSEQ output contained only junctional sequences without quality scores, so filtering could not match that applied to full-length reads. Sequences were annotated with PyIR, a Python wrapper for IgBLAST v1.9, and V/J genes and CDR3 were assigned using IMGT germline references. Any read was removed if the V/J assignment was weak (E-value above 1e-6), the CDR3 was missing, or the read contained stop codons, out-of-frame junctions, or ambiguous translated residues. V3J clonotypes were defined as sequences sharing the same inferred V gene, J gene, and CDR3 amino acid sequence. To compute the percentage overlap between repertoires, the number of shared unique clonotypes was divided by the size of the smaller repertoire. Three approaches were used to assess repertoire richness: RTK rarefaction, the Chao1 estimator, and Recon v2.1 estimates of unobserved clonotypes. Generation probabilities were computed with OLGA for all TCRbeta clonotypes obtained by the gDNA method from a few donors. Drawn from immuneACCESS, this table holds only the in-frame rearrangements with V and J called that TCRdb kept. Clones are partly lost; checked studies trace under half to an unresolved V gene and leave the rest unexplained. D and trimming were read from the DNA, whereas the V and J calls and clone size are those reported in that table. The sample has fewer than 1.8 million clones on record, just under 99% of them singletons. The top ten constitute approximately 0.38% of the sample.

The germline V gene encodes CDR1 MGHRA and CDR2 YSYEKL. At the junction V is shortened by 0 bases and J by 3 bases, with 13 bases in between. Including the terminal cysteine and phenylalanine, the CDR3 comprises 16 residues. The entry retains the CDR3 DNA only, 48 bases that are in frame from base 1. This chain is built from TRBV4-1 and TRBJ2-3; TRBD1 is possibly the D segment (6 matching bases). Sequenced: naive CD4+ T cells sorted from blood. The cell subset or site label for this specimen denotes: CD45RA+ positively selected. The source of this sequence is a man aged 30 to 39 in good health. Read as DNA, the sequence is TGCGCCAGCAGCCAAGAGGAGACAGGCTGGACAGATACGCAGTATTTT. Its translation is CASSQEETGWTDTQYF.